The 28 T cell receptor beta chains below were found in one sample sequenced in a study of OX40 agonist ivuxolimab in advanced cancers. Only in-frame clones appear in the TCRdb table, and some are missing; sequencing was by immunoSEQ multiplex PCR. The sample records some 60,000 clones, roughly 92% being singletons. Sequenced here: CD4+ or CD8+ T cells sorted from blood, sampled in a trial of the OX40 agonist ivuxolimab. Receptors originate from an adult with an advanced solid tumor such as melanoma, head and neck, liver or kidney cancer.

This clone appeared once. The chain combines TRBV19 with TRBJ1-2, with 8 nucleotides matching TRBD1. The CDR3 is made up of 13 amino acids. Germline V gene data show CDR1 as LNHDA and CDR2 as SQIVND (reference sequence). Germline trimming cut 6 bases from V and 6 bases from J; bases unmatched to any gene: 6. DNA for the CDR3: TGTGCCAGTAGCCTCGGGACAGGCAATGGCTACACCTTC. It yields the protein CASSLGTGNGYTF.

This clone was found once. The chain has TRBV2 and TRBJ2-1; perhaps TRBD1 as D (8 bases). Trimming cost V 6 bases and J 8 bases, with 14 bases left between them. The CDR3 length is 13 residues. Germline V lookup: CDR1 SNHLY, CDR2 FYNNEI. The CDR3, as DNA: TGTGCCAGCAGCGCACAGGGGGGGGATGAGCAGTTCTTC. Its translation is CASSAQGGDEQFF.

Worth noting for this clone: Without the conserved terminal phenylalanine or tryptophan, this CDR3 likely stems from a read error. The chain is built from TRBV4-2 and TRBJ1-1; 7 positions match TRBD1. The CDR3 runs to 18 residues. Trimming cost V 0 bases and J 0 bases; bases outside gene matches: 10. Germline CDR1 is LGHNA and CDR2 is YNFKEQ. DNA for the CDR3: TGTGCCAGCAGCCAAGATCGGGACAGCCGATCAATGAACACTGAAGCTTTCTCT. Its protein is CASSQDRDSRSMNTEAFS.

The J gene is TRBJ2-1, the V gene TRBV4-1, with 11 positions matching TRBD1. V was clipped by 5 bases and J by 9 bases; unmatched bases: 15. Germline CDR1 MGHRA, CDR2 YSYEKL. The CDR3 runs to 17 residues. The CDR3, as DNA: TGCGCCAGCAGCTCAACACCGGGACAGGGGGTGGTCGGTGAGCAGTTCTTC. Protein product: CASSSTPGQGVVGEQFF.

The chain links TRBV7-9 to TRBJ1-1; 7 nucleotides align to TRBD1. Germline values: CDR1 SEHNR, CDR2 FQNEAQ (reference sequence). This CDR3 has 15 amino acids. J was trimmed by 2 bases and V by 4 bases; bases with no gene match: 7. The CDR3 nucleotides are TGTGCCAGCAGCTCCATTGGACAGGCCAACACTGAAGCTTTCTTT. Amino acids: CASSSIGQANTEAFF.

The chain links TRBV27 to TRBJ1-5; D not certain. The V end was cut by 3 bases, the J end by 3 bases, with 6 bases between. The CDR3 has 13 residues. Germline V gene data show CDR1 as MNHEY and CDR2 as SMNVEV (reference sequence). The CDR3 loop is CASSLDLNQPQHF. The CDR3 DNA is TGTGCCAGCAGTTTGGATCTCAATCAGCCCCAGCATTTT.

This chain's CDR3 is CASSLRATETYEQYF. CDR3 DNA sequence: TGTGCCAGCAGCTTAAGGGCAACAGAAACCTACGAGCAGTACTTC. The J gene is TRBJ2-7, the V gene TRBV5-6; D not resolved. Per the germline V gene, CDR1 is SGHDT and CDR2 is YYEEEE. This CDR3 region has 15 residues. The V end lost 2 bases, the J end lost 2 bases, and 14 bases lay between the germline ends.

This CDR3 reads CASSHQGLAGGGLYF. CDR3 sequence (DNA): TGCGCCAGCAGCCATCAGGGACTAGCGGGGGGCGGTCTGTATTTT. V usage is TRBV4-1 and J usage is TRBJ2-3; 15 bases map to TRBD2. The CDR3 has 15 residues. CDR1 and CDR2 from the germline V gene are MGHRA and YSYEKL. After removal of 3 bases from V and 14 bases from J, the junction contained 9 bases not matched to a gene.

J is TRBJ2-7 and V is TRBV6-1; a weak D match, TRBD1 (5 bases). The CDR3 length is 13 residues. V gave up 7 bases and J gave up 2 bases, with 12 bases separating them. Germline V lookup: CDR1 MNHNS, CDR2 SASEGT. DNA of the CDR3: TGTGCCAGCATCGACAGTACAACCTACGAGCAGTACTTC. This sequence encodes CASIDSTTYEQYF.

The chain recombines TRBV4-2 with TRBJ2-6; a possible D gene is TRBD1 (6 bases). The CDR3 spans 15 residues. Trimming pared 4 bases from V and 4 bases from J, leaving 11 bases between. Germline lookup yields CDR1 LGHNA and CDR2 YNFKEQ. CDR3 in amino acids: CASSPRGPGANVLTF. The CDR3 DNA follows: TGTGCCAGCAGCCCCAGGGGACCCGGGGCCAACGTCCTGACTTTC.

The chain carries TRBV9 and TRBJ1-2; TRBD1 matches 8 bases. V was clipped by 3 bases and J by 4 bases; unmatched bases: 8. The CDR3 is made up of 15 amino acids. Germline V gene lookup returns CDR1 SGDLS and CDR2 YYNGEE. The CDR3, as DNA: TGTGCCAGCAGCGCCGAACCGGGACAGGTCTATGGCTACACCTTC. Encoded protein: CASSAEPGQVYGYTF.

This chain uses TRBV6-5 with TRBJ1-2; unclear D gene. Germline-derived CDR1 and CDR2 are MNHEY and SVGAGI. Trimming took off 5 bases at V and 3 bases at J, with 16 bases between the two ends. The CDR3 extends over 15 amino acids. Here the CDR3 reads CASSGIDRIDYGYTF. CDR3 DNA sequence: TGTGCCAGCAGTGGAATCGACCGGATAGACTATGGCTACACCTTC.

The chain has TRBV4-2 and TRBJ1-1; TRBD1 agrees at 8 bases. Germline trimming cut 4 bases from V and 1 base from J; bases unmatched to any gene: 2. The CDR3 runs to 14 residues. The germline V gene encodes CDR1 LGHNA and CDR2 YNFKEQ. The CDR3 DNA is TGTGCCAGCAGCCCTACAGGGGGGAACACTGAAGCTTTCTTT. This codes for CASSPTGGNTEAFF.

V usage is TRBV28 and J usage is TRBJ2-7, with 9 bases aligning to TRBD1. CDR1 and CDR2 from the germline V gene are MDHEN and SYDVKM. This CDR3 contains 14 residues. The junction had 5 bases not matched to a gene; V was cut back by 2 bases and J by 6 bases. The chain's CDR3 is CASSLGTGLIEQYF. CDR3 nucleotide sequence: TGTGCCAGCAGTTTAGGGACAGGGCTCATCGAGCAGTACTTC.

This chain links TRBV2 with TRBJ2-7; 9 positions agree with TRBD1. Trimming at V came to 7 bases and at J to 3 bases, leaving 7 bases not matched to a gene. CDR3 length: 14 amino acids. Germline CDR1 and CDR2: SNHLY and FYNNEI. In DNA, the CDR3 is TGTGCCAGCACCCCGGGACAGGGTCTCTACGAGCAGTACTTC. Amino acid sequence: CASTPGQGLYEQYF.

The chain links TRBV10-2 to TRBJ1-6; no reliable D call. Germline V gene sequence: CDR1 WSHSY, CDR2 SAAADI. V lost 0 bases, J lost 5 bases, and 11 bases lay in between. The CDR3 runs to 16 residues. This chain's CDR3 is CASSESGPMNNSPLHF. Written as DNA, the CDR3 is TGCGCCAGCAGTGAGTCGGGCCCCATGAATAATTCACCCCTCCACTTT.

The chain combines TRBV6-6 with TRBJ1-4; D is unresolved. Germline loops: CDR1 MNHNY, CDR2 SVGAGI (reference sequence). This CDR3 contains 13 residues. With 7 bases removed from V and 3 bases from J, the gap between germline ends came to 9 bases. CDR3 loop: CASTTGPNEKLFF. The CDR3 nucleotides read TGTGCCAGCACCACGGGTCCTAATGAAAAACTGTTTTTT.

The rearrangement links TRBV6-5 to TRBJ1-1; TRBD1 matches 7 bases. V was pared by 6 bases and J by 4 bases, with 11 bases of the junction left unmatched. CDR1 MNHEY and CDR2 SVGAGI come from the germline V gene. The length of the CDR3 is 15 residues. In DNA form, the CDR3 reads TGTGCCAGCAGGCTTAGACAGGGTAGCGGCACTGAAGCTTTCTTT. Translation gives CASRLRQGSGTEAFF.

The chain has TRBV4-1 and TRBJ2-7; 7 bases are a match to TRBD2. After removal of 1 base from V and 1 base from J, the junction contained 7 bases not matched to a gene. This CDR3 has 16 amino acids. Per germline, CDR1 MGHRA and CDR2 YSYEKL. Here the CDR3 reads CASSQVRGGYSYEQYF. CDR3 in DNA: TGCGCCAGCAGCCAAGTGCGCGGGGGTTATTCCTACGAGCAGTACTTC.

The chain has TRBV19 and TRBJ2-3; D not certain. Trimming removed 2 bases from V and 1 base from J, with 10 bases in between. CDR3 size: 15 residues. Per germline, CDR1 LNHDA and CDR2 SQIVND (reference sequence). The CDR3 nucleotides are TGTGCCAGTAGTATAAGGAGAAGGGGCACAGATACGCAGTATTTT. Its protein product is CASSIRRRGTDTQYF.

The rearrangement joins TRBV4-1 to TRBJ2-6; the D gene is possibly TRBD1 (5 bases). Germline values: CDR1 MGHRA, CDR2 YSYEKL. This CDR3 has 18 residues. Trimming took 0 bases from V and 4 from J, leaving 16 bases between them. CDR3 residues: CASSQDPGLISGANVLTF. CDR3 sequence (DNA): TGCGCCAGCAGCCAAGATCCAGGGTTGATATCCGGGGCCAACGTCCTGACTTTC.

J is TRBJ1-1 and V is TRBV6-5; D gene uncertain. Germline loops: CDR1 MNHEY, CDR2 SVGAGI. The CDR3 runs to 13 residues. Trimming stripped 2 bases from V and 1 base from J, with 5 bases between. CDR3 DNA: TGTGCCAGCAGTTACGGTTGGAACACTGAAGCTTTCTTT. This codes for CASSYGWNTEAFF.

This clone has a handful of counts. The gene calls are TRBV21-1 and TRBJ1-5. TRBV21-1 is a listed pseudogene. This CDR3 is 14 amino acids long. The CDR3, as DNA: TGTGCCCCCCACCCATTCCATAGCAATCAGCCCCAGCATTTT. Translation gives CAPHPFHSNQPQHF.

A word on this clone: As the CDR3 is not closed by the conserved phenylalanine or tryptophan, this likely results from a read error. It is unclear where the CDR3 begins or ends on the DNA, so no DNA is shown, and the CDR3 is as TCRdb lists it. The J gene is TRBJ1-2, the V gene TRBV7-4; the table's D gene call, TRBD1, was not cross checked with the DNA. CDR1 is SGHVT, CDR2 SQSDAQ, per germline. The CDR3 adds up to 17 amino acids, both ends counted. This CDR3 is CASSLVTQGSPQCLGLI.

The chain recombines TRBV2 with TRBJ2-7, with D unresolved. The V gene lost 7 bases and the J gene lost 1 base, with 11 bases spanning the gap. The V gene's germline CDR1 is SNHLY and CDR2 FYNNEI. The CDR3 is 13 residues long. CDR3 region: CASNFSPSYEQYF. CDR3 in DNA: TGTGCCAGCAATTTTTCACCTTCCTACGAGCAGTACTTC.

This chain connects TRBV5-4 to TRBJ2-7; either TRBD1 or TRBD2 may fit D (5 bases each). The CDR3 runs 14 residues. CDR1 and CDR2 from the germline V gene are SGHNT and YYREEE (reference sequence). Trimming left V 4 bases short and J 3 bases short, with 14 bases between. Here the CDR3 reads CASSPTWDDYEQYF. The CDR3 nucleotides are TGTGCCAGCAGCCCCACTTGGGACGACTACGAGCAGTACTTC.

The chain carries TRBV19 and TRBJ2-2; the D gene is possibly TRBD1 (6 bases). Germline V gene sequence: CDR1 LNHDA, CDR2 SQIVND (reference sequence). Trimming shortened V by 10 bases and J by 3 bases, and 12 bases separated the two germline ends. The CDR3 length is 13 residues. Written as DNA, the CDR3 is TGTGCCATTCTACACAGGGACACCGGGGAGCTGTTTTTT. Translating gives CAILHRDTGELFF.

The gene calls are TRBV7-9 and TRBJ1-1; no clear D. There are 11 residues in the CDR3. CDR1 and CDR2 from the germline V gene are SEHNR and FQNEAQ (reference sequence). V shed 8 bases and J shed 4 bases, with 8 bases lying between them. The CDR3 DNA is TGTGCCAGCCCTGATGGCACTGAAGCTTTCTTT. The encoded protein is CASPDGTEAFF.